One and the same sample provided the 23 T cell receptor beta chains below, sequenced in a study of T cells in tumors after PD-1 blockade. Repertoires were generated with immunoSEQ multiplex PCR, while TCRdb's copy carries only in-frame clones and drops some. The sample consists of about 63,000 clones, less than 85% of them appearing once. The sequences come from PBMCs, collected after anti-PD-1 treatment. These receptor sequences come from a human donor with basal cell carcinoma.

The chain links TRBV7-2 to TRBJ2-3, with D possibly TRBD2 on 6 matching bases. CDR1 and CDR2 (germline): SGHTA, FQGNSA. The CDR3 has 15 residues. Trimming pared 5 bases from V and 1 base from J, leaving 13 bases between. The CDR3 loop reads CASSVWDSRTDTQYF. CDR3 nucleotide sequence: TGTGCCAGCAGCGTATGGGACTCCCGCACAGATACGCAGTATTTT.

This sequence joins TRBV20-1 and TRBJ2-5; TRBD2 aligns across 14 bases. Germline loops: CDR1 DFQATT, CDR2 SNEGSKA (reference sequence). This CDR3 is built from 19 residues. After removal of 6 bases from V and 4 bases from J, the junction contained 19 bases not matched to a gene. CDR3: CSASTGTSGGLRVSETQYF. The CDR3 nucleotides are TGCAGTGCAAGTACCGGGACTAGCGGGGGCCTCCGGGTCTCAGAGACCCAGTACTTC.

This clone was seen a handful of times. V usage is TRBV7-8 and J usage is TRBJ2-7; a possible D gene is TRBD1 (6 bases). The germline CDR1 and CDR2 sequences are SGHVS and FQNEAQ. This CDR3 has 14 residues. V was trimmed by 6 bases and J by 5 bases, leaving 17 bases between them. The DNA for the CDR3 is TGTGCCAGCAGTTTAATACAACAGGGCCACGAGCAGTACTTC. Amino acid sequence: CASSLIQQGHEQYF.

CDR3 region: CASGLSGLAGAQETQYF. CDR3 DNA sequence: TGTGCTAGTGGTTTGTCGGGACTAGCGGGGGCACAAGAGACCCAGTACTTC. The rearrangement joins TRBV12-5 to TRBJ2-5; 14 positions match TRBD2. The CDR3 runs 17 residues. J lost 2 bases, V lost 2 bases, and 4 bases had no gene match. Germline CDR1 and CDR2: LGHNT and FRNRAP.

This clone has a single count. The V and J genes are TRBV5-4 and TRBJ2-7; 7 bases match TRBD1. The CDR3 has 13 residues. With V trimmed by 4 bases and J by 7 bases, 8 bases remained unmatched. Per the germline V gene, CDR1 is SGHNT and CDR2 is YYREEE (reference sequence). CDR3 loop: CASSLTGYKEQYF. CDR3 in DNA: TGTGCCAGCAGCCTGACAGGGTATAAGGAGCAGTACTTC.

This clone was picked up a small number of times. V and J are TRBV5-6 and TRBJ2-5, with D perhaps assigned TRBD1 or TRBD2 (5 bases each). Trimming took off 3 bases at V and 4 bases at J, with 22 bases between the two ends. Germline V gene lookup returns CDR1 SGHDT and CDR2 YYEEEE. The CDR3 loop spans 17 amino acids. The CDR3 protein is CASSSGHRGAWVETQYF. DNA of the CDR3: TGTGCCAGCAGCTCCGGCCACCGGGGCGCGTGGGTAGAGACCCAGTACTTC.

The CDR3 DNA reads TGTGCCAGCAGCCAAACGGGGGTAGGTAATGAGCAGTTCTTC. It translates to CASSQTGVGNEQFF. The rearrangement links TRBV3-1 (or the pseudogene TRBV3-2) to TRBJ2-1, with TRBD2 as a possible D gene (6 bases). Per the germline V gene, CDR1 is LGHDT and CDR2 is YNNKEL (reference sequence). The CDR3 spans 14 residues. Trimming pared 2 bases from V and 7 bases from J, leaving 12 bases between.

The CDR3 here is CASSDQRGQPQHF. In DNA form, the CDR3 reads TGTGCCAGCAGTGACCAGCGGGGTCAGCCCCAGCATTTT. The J gene is TRBJ1-5, the V gene TRBV12-3 or TRBV12-4, with D uncertain. V gave up 5 bases and J gave up 6 bases, with 11 bases separating them. The CDR3 covers 13 residues.

The V call is TRBV29-1, the J call TRBJ1-1; TRBD1 matches 9 bases. Germline CDR1 SQVTM, CDR2 ANQGSEA. The CDR3 has 13 amino acids. The J segment lost 6 bases and the V segment lost 7 bases, leaving 9 bases of the junction unmatched. CDR3: CSGSGQGVAEAFF. The CDR3, as DNA: TGCAGCGGATCGGGACAGGGAGTCGCTGAAGCTTTCTTT.

The V gene is TRBV21-1, the J gene TRBJ2-4; the D call in the table, TRBD1, was not verified against the DNA. TRBV21-1 is a documented pseudogene. CDR3 length equals 22 residues. The CDR3 sequence: CASSKSGSGTGGSTLAKNIQYF. The CDR3 DNA sequence: TGTGCCAGCAGCAAAAGTGGCTCCGGGACAGGGGGCAGCACCTTAGCCAAAAACATTCAGTACTTC.

The rearrangement joins TRBV28 to TRBJ2-4, with 13 bases matching TRBD2. This CDR3 has 20 amino acids. Germline assignment: CDR1 MDHEN and CDR2 SYDVKM. J gave up 3 bases and V 6 bases, and 17 bases lay outside the gene matches. The CDR3 region has the DNA TGTGCCAGCAGACCGAATCCTACTAGCGGGGGGGCCTTTAGCAAAAACATTCAGTACTTC. This gives the protein CASRPNPTSGGAFSKNIQYF.

The chain has TRBV6-4 and TRBJ1-2; 9 bases map to TRBD1. Losses at the gene ends were 8 bases for V and 8 bases for J; bases not matched to a gene: 6. The V gene's germline CDR1 is MRHNA and CDR2 SNTAGT. The CDR3 is 12 residues long. In DNA, the CDR3 is TGTGCCAGCCAGGACAGGGGCGGAGGCTACACCTTC. It yields the protein CASQDRGGGYTF.

The V gene is TRBV4-2, the J gene TRBJ2-2; D is perhaps TRBD1 or TRBD2 (6 bases each). Deletions cut 0 bases from V and 6 bases from J, with 8 bases between. The CDR3 has 14 amino acids. Per germline, CDR1 LGHNA and CDR2 YNFKEQ. The CDR3 bases are TGTGCCAGCAGCCAAGAAGGGGGGTCCGGGGAGCTGTTTTTT. This sequence encodes CASSQEGGSGELFF.

The chain is built from TRBV7-8 and TRBJ2-1, with 7 bases matching TRBD1. Per the germline V gene, CDR1 is SGHVS and CDR2 is FQNEAQ. With 1 base clipped from V and 4 bases from J, the junction kept 4 bases outside the gene matches. The CDR3 totals 15 residues. CDR3 in amino acids: CASSLGGGLYNEQFF. CDR3 DNA sequence: TGTGCCAGCAGCTTAGGAGGGGGCCTGTACAATGAGCAGTTCTTC.

The genes are TRBV25-1 and TRBJ1-5; D remains ambiguous. Germline V gene lookup returns CDR1 MGHDK and CDR2 SYGVNS. Deletions cut 4 bases from V and 4 bases from J, with 8 bases between. This CDR3 contains 13 residues. The CDR3 loop is CASSGVTNQPQHF. CDR3 DNA: TGTGCCAGCAGTGGTGTCACTAATCAGCCCCAGCATTTT.

The genes are TRBV28 and TRBJ2-7, with 9 positions matching TRBD1. V shed 8 bases, J shed 1 base, and the junction held 6 bases outside the gene matches. The CDR3 is 14 amino acids. Germline lookup yields CDR1 MDHEN and CDR2 SYDVKM. The CDR3 DNA sequence: TGTGCCAGCGCCGTACAGGGGGCGTCCTACGAGCAGTACTTC. Translation gives CASAVQGASYEQYF. Together with reference TRBV28 and TRBJ2-7, the CDR3 gives the full variable domain: DVKVTQSSRYLVKRTGEKVFLECVQDMDHENMFWYRQDPGLGLRLIYFSYDVKMKEKGDIPEGYSVSREKKERFSLILESASTNQTSMYLCASAVQGASYEQYFGPGTRLTVT.

J is TRBJ2-3 and V is TRBV18, with D perhaps given as TRBD1 or TRBD2 (5 bases each). Per the germline V gene, CDR1 is KGHSH and CDR2 is LQKENI. CDR3 size: 15 residues. The V and J ends lost 8 bases and 1 base respectively, with 16 bases between them. CDR3 coding DNA: TGTGCCAGCGGGGATGAGGGGCTGGGCACAGATACGCAGTATTTT. Translated, it gives CASGDEGLGTDTQYF.

This clone was counted between two and nine times. This chain connects TRBV5-5 to TRBJ2-7; D gene unclear. Germline CDR1 and CDR2: SGHKS and YYEKEE (reference sequence). The length of the CDR3 is 13 residues. Trimming cost V 4 bases and J 6 bases, with 14 bases left between them. The CDR3 DNA sequence: TGTGCCAGCAGCACCCCCCAGCCCCGCGAGCAGTACTTC. Encoded protein: CASSTPQPREQYF.

The rearrangement links TRBV2 to TRBJ2-5; 7 bases map to TRBD1. This CDR3 spans 13 amino acids. Germline CDR1 reads SNHLY; CDR2 reads FYNNEI. V was clipped by 8 bases and J by 7 bases; unmatched bases: 10. The CDR3 region has the DNA TGTGCCAGCCGGACAGGACAATCAGGGACCCAGTACTTC. It translates to CASRTGQSGTQYF.

The J gene is TRBJ2-6, the V gene TRBV19; D unresolved. Trimming pared 2 bases from V and 4 bases from J, leaving 9 bases between. The CDR3 is made up of 15 amino acids. Germline V CDR1 and CDR2: LNHDA, SQIVND (reference sequence). The CDR3 DNA follows: TGTGCCAGTAGTATACAAGGGTTAGGGGCCAACGTCCTGACTTTC. Translation: CASSIQGLGANVLTF.

This clone showed up just a few times. The gene calls are TRBV3-1 (or the pseudogene TRBV3-2) and TRBJ2-7; maybe TRBD1 (6 bases). CDR1 LGHDT and CDR2 YNNKEL come from the germline V gene (reference sequence). V lost 4 bases to trimming and J lost 1 base, with 14 bases between them. The CDR3 runs 15 residues. The DNA of the CDR3 is TGTGCCAGCAGCCGCGATCTAGACAGGTCCTACGAGCAGTACTTC. Translation: CASSRDLDRSYEQYF.

The CDR3 DNA is TGTGCCAGTAGTATAGACAGTAGCAATCAGCCCCAGCATTTT. Amino acid sequence: CASSIDSSNQPQHF. This rearrangement joins TRBV19 to TRBJ1-5, with D uncertain. V was cut by 0 bases and J by 0 bases, with 3 bases left in between. Per the germline V gene, CDR1 is LNHDA and CDR2 is SQIVND (reference sequence). The CDR3 contains 14 residues.

Regarding this clone: The junction shows a germline mismatch at one end, possibly a read error. This specimen includes other DNA sequences encoding the same CDR3. The chain employs TRBV18 and TRBJ2-2, with 11 nucleotides matching TRBD2. This CDR3 region has 14 residues. Germline values: CDR1 KGHSH, CDR2 LQKENI. The CDR3 reads CASSPGLAAGELFF. CDR3 nucleotide sequence: TGTGCCAGCTCACCGGGACTAGCGGCCGGGGAGCTATTTTTT.